Sequencing of this T cell receptor (beta chain) was carried out in a study of cytomegalovirus exposure and HLA in healthy donors. Study results and limitations: Researchers catalogued some 160 TCR beta chains as cytomegalovirus-associated. Presence/absence analysis assumed near-uniform sequencing depth across donors. In a later analysis, a genetic analysis reported fewer productive-TCR N-insertions in an Asian-associated ancestry cluster than the cohort average.

Germline lookup yields CDR1 SGDLS and CDR2 YYNGEE. V lost 6 bases to trimming and J lost 5 bases; unmatched junction nucleotides: 6. The CDR3 runs to 14 residues. Comments on this clone: The antigen remains unidentified.

It was with 60 Vbeta and 13 Jbeta primers that the PCR ran. The protocol was immunoSEQ multiplex PCR, while the TCRdb copy is restricted to in-frame clones and leaves out a portion. There are about 220,000 clones in the sample; roughly 85% occur only once, and 1.8% lies in the top ten. The specimen sequenced was PBMCs. The chain links TRBV9 to TRBJ1-4, with 8 bases fitting TRBD1. The receptor was derived from a male donor in good health and CMV-seronegative. The CDR3 DNA is TGTGCCAGCACCAAGACAGGGGTGAATGAAAAACTGTTTTTT. Amino acids: CASTKTGVNEKLFF. The complete variable domain, with remaining parts taken from reference TRBV9 and TRBJ1-4, reads DSGVTQTPKHLITATGQRVTLRCSPRSGDLSVYWYQQSLDQGLQFLIQYYNGEERAKGNILERFSAQQFPDLHSELNLSSLELGDSALYFCASTKTGVNEKLFFGSGTQLSVL.